Below are 28 T cell receptor beta chains sequenced from a single sample in a study of T cell repertoires in cytomegalovirus infection. TCRdb ran MiXCR on the reads and lists one entry per CDR3 protein. The sample includes about 150,000 distinct CDR3 sequences, less than 25% of them seen just once. Sequencing used PBMCs. The receptors shown here come from a human donor in good health (CMV status not recorded). Some clones in this sample may be carry-over from other donors' samples.

The chain uses TRBV6-2 or TRBV6-3 and TRBJ1-5; a weak D match, TRBD1 (5 bases). Trimming removed 10 bases at V and 5 bases at J, with 18 bases between. The CDR3 contains 14 residues. Per the germline V gene, CDR1 is MNHEY and CDR2 is SVGEGT. Written as DNA, the CDR3 is TGTGCCACCCAGGTCGGGGGAACGCATCAGCCCCAGCATTTT. The encoded protein is CATQVGGTHQPQHF.

This clonotype appeared a few times. V usage is TRBV29-1 and J usage is TRBJ2-3; D is ambiguous. Trimming left V 1 base short and J 3 bases short, with 2 bases between. The CDR3 has 11 amino acids. The germline gives CDR1 SQVTM, CDR2 ANQGSEA. Here the CDR3 reads CSVEATDTQYF. For the CDR3, the DNA is TGCAGCGTTGAAGCTACAGATACGCAGTATTTT.

This clonotype has a handful of counts. The genes are TRBV23-1 and TRBJ1-4; no reliable D call. TRBV23-1 is filed as an ORF, its function uncertain. Trimming removed 3 bases at V and 4 bases at J, with 9 bases between. The CDR3 extends over 14 amino acids. This CDR3 reads CASSQYTRNEKLFF. The CDR3, as DNA: TGCGCCAGCAGTCAGTACACGCGTAATGAAAAACTGTTTTTT.

There are a few counts of this clonotype. This chain connects TRBV28 to TRBJ2-7; 8 nucleotides align to TRBD1. Germline-derived CDR1 and CDR2 are MDHEN and SYDVKM. V shed 6 bases, J shed 2 bases, and the junction held 9 bases outside the gene matches. CDR3 length: 15 residues. The DNA of the CDR3 is TGTGCCAGCAGCCTCCCAGGGGGCGTCCCCTACGAGCAGTACTTC. This codes for CASSLPGGVPYEQYF.

This clonotype was found many times. The chain is built from TRBV7-3 and TRBJ1-1; D remains unclear. Germline lookup yields CDR1 SGHTA and CDR2 FQGTGA. The CDR3 sequence is 14 residues long. V gave up 4 bases and J gave up 1 base, with 10 bases separating them. CDR3 DNA sequence: TGTGCCAGCAGCTCCGAGGCGGCGAACACTGAAGCTTTCTTT. This translates into CASSSEAANTEAFF.

This clonotype was seen ten or more times. V usage is TRBV28 and J usage is TRBJ2-7; D is ambiguous. In germline, CDR1 is MDHEN, CDR2 SYDVKM. The V end lost 1 base, the J end lost 2 bases, and 6 bases lay between the germline ends. The CDR3 sequence is 13 residues long. The CDR3: CASSLYGTYEQYF. DNA of the CDR3: TGTGCCAGCAGTTTATACGGAACCTACGAGCAGTACTTC.

Points on this clonotype: At one boundary the junction diverges from the germline segment, which might be a read error. The chain couples TRBV7-8 to TRBJ1-6; D is unclear. Germline-derived CDR1 and CDR2 are SGHVS and FQNEAQ. The CDR3 spans 13 residues. The CDR3 DNA sequence: TGTGCCAGCAGCCCTTCCCCCAATTTACCCCTCCACTTT. It is translated as CASSPSPNLPLHF.

In the case of this clonotype: Because it lacks the conserved phenylalanine or tryptophan at the end, this CDR3 is likely a read error. The chain recombines TRBV29-1 with TRBJ2-7; no clear D. Germline values: CDR1 SQVTM, CDR2 ANQGSEA. This CDR3 is 13 amino acids long. The V end was cut by 6 bases, the J end by 0 bases, with 12 bases between. CDR3 amino acids: CSVGSSSSYEQYL. The CDR3 bases are TGCAGCGTGGGGTCCTCTAGCTCCTACGAGCAGTACTTA.

This clonotype occurred many times. V is TRBV5-1 and J is TRBJ2-7; D might be TRBD1 (5 bases). The CDR3 has 14 residues. With 1 base removed from V and 1 base from J, the gap between germline ends came to 9 bases. CDR1 and CDR2 from the germline V gene are SGHRS and YFSETQ. CDR3 DNA: TGCGCCAGCAGCTTGAGGCAGGGTTCCTACGAGCAGTACTTC. Its protein is CASSLRQGSYEQYF.

The chain combines TRBV5-6 with TRBJ2-7; 8 bases match TRBD2. There are 14 residues in the CDR3. In germline, CDR1 is SGHDT, CDR2 YYEEEE. After removal of 4 bases from V and 3 bases from J, the junction contained 6 bases not matched to a gene. Here the CDR3 reads CASSPGGPNYEQYF. CDR3 coding DNA: TGTGCCAGCAGCCCGGGAGGGCCCAACTACGAGCAGTACTTC. The complete variable domain, with remaining parts taken from reference TRBV5-6 and TRBJ2-7, reads DAGVTQSPTHLIKTRGQQVTLRCSPKSGHDTVSWYQQALGQGPQFIFQYYEEEERQRGNFPDRFSGHQFPNYSSELNVNALLLGDSALYLCASSPGGPNYEQYFGPGTRLTVT.

This rearrangement joins TRBV14 to TRBJ1-2; D uncertain. CDR3 length: 13 residues. The germline gives CDR1 SGHDN, CDR2 FVKESK. Trimming pared 0 bases from V and 3 bases from J, leaving 5 bases between. The CDR3 region is CASSQDVYYGYTF. The CDR3 nucleotides read TGTGCCAGCAGCCAAGATGTCTACTATGGCTACACCTTC.

The rearrangement uses TRBV20-1 and TRBJ1-6; no firm D call. The germline V gene encodes CDR1 DFQATT and CDR2 SNEGSKA (reference sequence). V lost 6 bases and J 8 bases, leaving 11 bases between the germline ends. CDR3 size: 12 residues. CDR3 sequence reads: CSAMGSDSPLHF. The CDR3 DNA is TGCAGTGCCATGGGGTCGGATTCACCCCTCCACTTT.

The sample holds a few counts of this clonotype. J is TRBJ2-5 and V is TRBV20-1, with D perhaps given as TRBD1 or TRBD2 (5 bases each). Germline-derived CDR1 and CDR2 are DFQATT and SNEGSKA (reference sequence). CDR3 length equals 12 residues. The germline V and J ends were trimmed by 5 bases and 1 base, with 8 bases remaining between them. The CDR3 region has the DNA TGCAGTGCTGGGACCCCCCAAGAGACCCAGTACTTC. Encoded protein: CSAGTPQETQYF.

This clonotype was seen a handful of times. The chain links TRBV29-1 to TRBJ2-3, with D perhaps being TRBD1 or TRBD2 (5 bases each). Germline V lookup: CDR1 SQVTM, CDR2 ANQGSEA. Trimming took 7 bases from V and 0 from J, leaving 26 bases between them. The CDR3 has 18 residues. The CDR3 coding sequence is TGCAGCGCCCTGGACACGGGGTCAACTTCCCATAGCACAGATACGCAGTATTTT. Encoded protein: CSALDTGSTSHSTDTQYF.

The rearrangement joins TRBV12-3 or TRBV12-4 to TRBJ2-2; 9 nucleotides line up with TRBD2. After removal of 2 bases from V and 4 bases from J, the junction contained 8 bases not matched to a gene. This CDR3 has 17 residues. The CDR3: CASSLLAGAAGTGELFF. In nucleotides, the CDR3 is TGTGCCAGCAGTTTATTAGCGGGGGCGGCCGGCACCGGGGAGCTGTTTTTT.

In its sample, this clonotype was seen many times. V and J are TRBV9 and TRBJ2-1, with D tentatively TRBD2 (7 bases). The CDR3 is 13 amino acids. V dropped 3 bases and J dropped 5 bases, with 9 bases sitting between them. Germline CDR1 and CDR2: SGDLS and YYNGEE. The CDR3 DNA follows: TGTGCCAGCAGCGGGGAGGGGGACAATGAGCAGTTCTTC. It yields the protein CASSGEGDNEQFF.

In this sample, this clonotype turned up a few times. The chain recombines TRBV6-4 with TRBJ2-6; TRBD1 agrees at 7 bases. Germline V gene lookup returns CDR1 MRHNA and CDR2 SNTAGT. There are 17 residues in the CDR3. V shed 8 bases and J 0 bases; nucleotides not matched to a gene: 10. The chain's CDR3 is CASGNGQVLSGANVLTF. CDR3 DNA sequence: TGTGCCAGCGGAAATGGACAGGTCCTCTCTGGGGCCAACGTCCTGACTTTC.

This chain links TRBV28 with TRBJ1-5; D might be TRBD1 (6 bases). V was cut by 7 bases and J by 5 bases, with 15 bases left in between. Germline V lookup: CDR1 MDHEN, CDR2 SYDVKM. The CDR3 is 14 residues long. The CDR3 protein is CASTLLQGYQPQHF. As DNA, the CDR3 is TGTGCCAGCACACTGCTACAGGGTTATCAGCCCCAGCATTTT.

The V call is TRBV5-1, the J call TRBJ2-1; 8 nucleotides align to TRBD1. V was clipped by 5 bases and J by 4 bases; unmatched bases: 8. The CDR3 is 15 amino acids. Looked up from germline, CDR1 is SGHRS and CDR2 is YFSETQ. CDR3 protein: CASRLTGTGYNEQFF. The CDR3 DNA follows: TGCGCCAGCAGACTTACCGGGACAGGATACAATGAGCAGTTCTTC.

In its sample, this clonotype was seen a few times. The chain's CDR3 is CASSTLRGSGEQYF. DNA of the CDR3: TGTGCCAGCAGCACCTTACGGGGTTCGGGCGAGCAGTACTTC. The chain carries TRBV11-2 and TRBJ2-7, with D tentatively TRBD2 (5 bases). The CDR3 is 14 amino acids. Deletions cut 5 bases from V and 6 bases from J, with 17 bases between. Germline V gives CDR1 SGHAT, CDR2 FQNNGV.

This clonotype occurred a few times. The junction differs from germline at one of its ends, possibly a read error. The genes are TRBV28 and TRBJ2-3; no clear D. Germline V gene data show CDR1 as MDHEN and CDR2 as SYDVKM. This CDR3 is built from 13 residues. This chain's CDR3 is CASGLEAPDTQYF. CDR3 DNA: TGTGCCAGCGGTTTAGAGGCCCCAGATACGCAGTATTTT.

CDR3 region: CASSWGGASSGNTIYF. The CDR3 nucleotides are TGTGCCAGCAGCTGGGGAGGGGCCAGCTCTGGAAACACCATATATTTT. The V and J genes are TRBV7-8 and TRBJ1-3; the D gene is possibly TRBD1 (5 bases). The CDR3 totals 16 residues. The V end was cut by 4 bases, the J end by 0 bases, with 13 bases between. Per the germline V gene, CDR1 is SGHVS and CDR2 is FQNEAQ.

The CDR3 sequence: CSATGDTDTQYF. CDR3 in DNA: TGCAGCGCAACGGGGGATACAGATACGCAGTATTTT. The V and J genes are TRBV20-1 and TRBJ2-3; a possible D gene is TRBD2 (6 bases). Germline V gene data show CDR1 as DFQATT and CDR2 as SNEGSKA (reference sequence). The CDR3 runs to 12 residues.

This clonotype was detected a few times. The chain recombines TRBV5-1 with TRBJ1-1; 8 nucleotides align to TRBD1. V shed 3 bases, J shed 1 base, and the junction held 5 bases outside the gene matches. There are 15 residues in the CDR3. CDR1 is SGHRS and CDR2 is YFSETQ in the germline V gene. Here the CDR3 DNA reads TGCGCCAGCAGCTCACCGGGACAGGAGAACACTGAAGCTTTCTTT. Encoded protein: CASSSPGQENTEAFF.

This clonotype was observed a few times. This chain connects TRBV4-1 to TRBJ1-1, with 7 bases identical to TRBD1. CDR1 MGHRA and CDR2 YSYEKL come from the germline V gene. The CDR3 runs to 19 residues. V was clipped by 1 base and J by 1 base; unmatched bases: 15. The CDR3 region is CASSQGLATGSGRNTEAFF. DNA of the CDR3: TGCGCCAGCAGCCAAGGTTTGGCGACAGGGTCGGGCAGGAACACTGAAGCTTTCTTT.

The chain carries TRBV20-1 and TRBJ2-7; 14 bases are a match to TRBD2. The CDR3 consists of 16 residues. V shed 6 bases and J 3 bases; nucleotides not matched to a gene: 10. Looked up from germline, CDR1 is DFQATT and CDR2 is SNEGSKA (reference sequence). The CDR3 here is CSATGLAGAVNYEQYF. In nucleotides, the CDR3 is TGCAGTGCCACGGGACTAGCGGGAGCGGTAAACTACGAGCAGTACTTC.

This chain uses TRBV7-9 with TRBJ2-1; a weak D match, TRBD2 (6 bases). This CDR3 has 15 amino acids. Trimming removed 2 bases from V and 3 bases from J, with 11 bases in between. Germline-derived CDR1 and CDR2 are SEHNR and FQNEAQ (reference sequence). The CDR3 sequence is CASSLSAGNYNEQFF. The DNA for the CDR3 is TGTGCCAGCAGCTTAAGCGCGGGAAACTACAATGAGCAGTTCTTC.

There are a few counts of this clonotype. The chain employs TRBV28 and TRBJ2-3, with 7 bases fitting TRBD2. V lost 7 bases and J lost 2; bases outside the gene matches: 6. Per germline, CDR1 MDHEN and CDR2 SYDVKM. The CDR3 sequence is 14 residues long. The CDR3 DNA follows: TGTGCCAGCACTCCGGGGGGAATCACAGATACGCAGTATTTT. Translating gives CASTPGGITDTQYF.